This is a list of T cell receptor beta chains from one sample in a study of T cell responses to AZD1222 COVID-19 vaccine. Sequencing used immunoSEQ multiplex PCR; TCRdb keeps in-frame clones, though not all of them. The sample has roughly 150,000 clones; roughly 92% are singletons. Source: peripheral blood, taken on day 0 of AZD1222 vaccination. The receptors were sampled from an adult in good health. Each CDR3 is given with its conserved first and last residue. The D gene is left open where the match is weak. The size field is filled for only some rows; it gives once, few, many or a size class.

>TRBJ2-3|TRBV9|TRBD2|-
TGTGCCAGCAGCCCCCGGACTAGCGGGCGCGTCACAGATACGCAGTATTTT
CASSPRTSGRVTDTQYF
>TRBJ2-1|TRBV25-1|-|-
TGTGCCAGCGGGGGGGCGGGTAATGAGCAGTTCTTC
CASGGAGNEQFF
>TRBJ1-1|TRBV7-3|-|-
TGTGCCAGCAGCTTTTCACCGACCAACACTGAAGCTTTCTTT
CASSFSPTNTEAFF
>TRBJ1-2|TRBV20-1|-|-
TGCAGTGCGCCAGGGTTTTTTGGCTACACCTTC
CSAPGFFGYTF
>TRBJ1-2|TRBV20-1|-|-
TGCAGTGCCTGGCAGTATGATGGCTACACCTTC
CSAWQYDGYTF
>TRBJ2-7|TRBV11-1|-|-
TGTGCCAGCAGCGCTACAGGGACCGGCTCCTACGAGCAGTACTTC
CASSATGTGSYEQYF
>TRBJ1-2|TRBV6-5|-|-
TGTGCCAGCCAGCGTCGAGGGTCCTATGGCTACACCTTC
CASQRRGSYGYTF
>TRBJ2-7|TRBV27|-|-
TGTGCCAGCAGTTGGGGCGGCGGAACCTACGAGCAGTACTTC
CASSWGGGTYEQYF
>TRBJ1-1|TRBV19|-|-
TGTGCCAGTAGTATCGGGAGACAGAACACTGAAGCTTTCTTT
CASSIGRQNTEAFF
>TRBJ1-4|TRBV5-1|-|-
TGCGCCAGCAGCTTGGTTGGCCGTCCTAATGAAAAACTGTTTTTT
CASSLVGRPNEKLFF
>TRBJ1-5|TRBV30|-|-
TGTGCCTGGAGGCGGGACGATACTCAGCCCCAGCATTTT
CAWRRDDTQPQHF
>TRBJ1-1|TRBV27|-|-
TGTGCCAGCAGTCAGGGGCGGAACACTGAAGCTTTCTTT
CASSQGRNTEAFF
>TRBJ1-3|TRBV5-1|-|-
TGCGCCAGCAGCCTGATAGGAAACTTAATCTCTGGAAACACCATATATTTT
CASSLIGNLISGNTIYF
>TRBJ2-7|TRBV2|TRBD2|-
TGTGCCAGCAGTACGAGCGGGGGGGCCCACGAGCAGTACTTC
CASSTSGGAHEQYF
>TRBJ2-2|TRBV14|-|-
TGTGCCAGCAGGACCCTGACAGGAACGAACACCGGGGAGCTGTTTTTT
CASRTLTGTNTGELFF
>TRBJ2-3|TRBV2|TRBD1|once
TGTGCCAGCAGTGAAGTATGGCCGACAGGGTCGGCAGATACGCAGTATTTT
CASSEVWPTGSADTQYF
>TRBJ1-3|TRBV7-9|-|-
TGTGCCAGCAGCACCCACCGGACAGTCGGAAACACCATATATTTT
CASSTHRTVGNTIYF
>TRBJ1-2|TRBV9|-|once
TGTGCCAGCAGCGTAGAGGTGGGGGGGCTGGGCGGCTACACCTTC
CASSVEVGGLGGYTF
>TRBJ1-1|TRBV3-1/TRBV3-2|TRBD1|-
TGTGCCAGCAGCCTGGGACAGGGGGGTGAAGCTTTCTTT
CASSLGQGGEAFF
>TRBJ1-2|TRBV18|TRBD1|-
TGTGCCAGCTCGCCTATTACAGGGGGCCATGGCTACACCTTC
CASSPITGGHGYTF
>TRBJ1-1|TRBV19|-|-
TGTGCCAGTAGTAACCCTCGGGGGGCTTCGAACACTGAAGCTTTCTTT
CASSNPRGASNTEAFF
>TRBJ2-3|TRBV6-2/TRBV6-3|TRBD1|-
TGTGCCAGCAGTCTGACAGGGCTCGCGCGAGATACGCAGTATTTT
CASSLTGLARDTQYF
>TRBJ2-1|TRBV4-1|TRBD1|-
TGCGCCAGCAGCCAAGAAGGGACAGTTACCTACAATGAGCAGTTCTTC
CASSQEGTVTYNEQFF
>TRBJ2-7|TRBV21-1|-|-
TGTGCCAGCAGCTCACCCGGGCAGGGGGCTTACGAGCAGTACTTC
CASSSPGQGAYEQYF
>TRBJ2-2|TRBV2|TRBD1|once
TGTGCCAGCACTCTTAGGACAGGCTACACCGGGGAGCTGTTTTTT
CASTLRTGYTGELFF
>TRBJ1-1|TRBV9|-|-
TGTGCCAGCAGCGTAAGGGAGGGGCGGATGAACACTGAAGCTTTCTTT
CASSVREGRMNTEAFF
>TRBJ2-7|TRBV27|TRBD1|-
TGTGCCAGCAGTCCGGGACAGGGGTTCGAGCAGTACTTC
CASSPGQGFEQYF
>TRBJ1-4|TRBV3-1/TRBV3-2|-|-
TGTGCCAGCAGCCAGGATCCGGTAGATGAAAAACTGTTTTTT
CASSQDPVDEKLFF
>TRBJ2-7|TRBV29-1|-|-
TGCAGCATAGGGGACACCCGCTACGAGCAGTACTTC
CSIGDTRYEQYF
>TRBJ1-1|TRBV19|TRBD1|-
TGTGCCAGTACCCCGGGACAGGCTCACACTGAAGCTTTCTTT
CASTPGQAHTEAFF
>TRBJ2-5|TRBV18|-|-
TGTGCCAGCTCACCGGGAGGGGGAGAGACCCAGTACTTC
CASSPGGGETQYF
>TRBJ2-7|TRBV6-2/TRBV6-3|-|-
TGTGCCAGCAGTTGGGCGGACGGTTCCTACGAGCAGTACTTC
CASSWADGSYEQYF